This TCR beta chain emerged from a study of patients and donors after allogeneic stem cell transplantation. The CDR3 is 13 residues long. V lost 3 bases, J lost 4 bases, and 9 bases lay in between. MiXCR was run by TCRdb on the RT-PCR reads, yielding one entry per CDR3 protein. The repertoire holds 150,000 to 200,000 distinct CDR3 sequences, with around 28% as singletons. This sequence originates from a human donor who was either an allogeneic HSCT recipient or a stem cell or donor lymphocyte infusion donor (not recorded which). It is not recorded whose cells these are; they may come from a transplant donor. This chain connects TRBV12-3 or TRBV12-4 to TRBJ1-2; D is uncertain. Sequencing used blood, either unsorted or a sorted T cell fraction (not recorded which). CDR3 sequence: CASSFSGSYGYTF. The CDR3, as DNA: TGTGCCAGCAGTTTTTCGGGATCCTATGGCTACACCTTC.